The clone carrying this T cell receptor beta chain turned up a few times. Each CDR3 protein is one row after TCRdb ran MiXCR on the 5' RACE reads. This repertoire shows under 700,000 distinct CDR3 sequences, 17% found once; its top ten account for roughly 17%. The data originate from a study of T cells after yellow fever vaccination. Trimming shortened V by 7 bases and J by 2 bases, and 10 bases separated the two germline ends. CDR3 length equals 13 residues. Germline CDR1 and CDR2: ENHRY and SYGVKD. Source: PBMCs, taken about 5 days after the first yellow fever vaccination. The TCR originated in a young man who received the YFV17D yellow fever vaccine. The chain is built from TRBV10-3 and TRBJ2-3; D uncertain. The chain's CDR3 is CAITHTSTDTQYF. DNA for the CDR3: TGTGCCATCACCCATACTTCCACAGATACGCAGTATTTT.